A selection of T cell receptor beta chains follows, all from one sample in a study of blood T cells in healthy people across ages. TCRdb reprocessed the 5' RACE reads with MiXCR, giving one entry per CDR3 protein. The sample consists of about 1.8 million distinct CDR3 sequences, roughly 49% of them appearing once. The sample consisted of blood. The source is a middle-aged woman in good health. Both conserved end residues are part of each CDR3. D genes are given only for firm matches. Rows give clone size only sometimes, using once, few, many, or a class for an expanded clone.

j_gene,v_gene,abundance,d_gene,CDR3nt,CDR3aa
TRBJ2-3,TRBV5-1,NA,TRBD2,TGCGCCAGCAGCTTGATAAGCGGGGGAGTCACAGATACGCAGTATTTT,CASSLISGGVTDTQYF
TRBJ2-5,TRBV20-1,NA,NA,TGCAGTGCTAGAGCGGACCTCGGGGAGACCCAGTACTTC,CSARADLGETQYF
TRBJ2-1,TRBV5-4,NA,TRBD2,TGTGCCAGCAGCTTGCGGGGGGGTTTTTACAATGAGCAGTTCTTC,CASSLRGGFYNEQFF
TRBJ2-5,TRBV6-1,NA,NA,TGTGCCAGCAGTGAAGAGTTCAGGTACCAAGAGACCCAGTACTTC,CASSEEFRYQETQYF
TRBJ2-5,TRBV3-1,NA,TRBD1,TGTGCCAGCAGCCAAGTCGGACAGGGTCGAGAGACCCAGTACTTC,CASSQVGQGRETQYF
TRBJ1-6,TRBV12-3/TRBV12-4,NA,TRBD1,TGTGCCAGCAGTCCCCAGGGGAGGACAGGGTCACCCCTCCACTTT,CASSPQGRTGSPLHF
TRBJ1-4,TRBV27,NA,NA,TGTGCCAGTGCCGCGACCTTAGGTTCTAATGAAAAACTGTTTTTT,CASAATLGSNEKLFF
TRBJ1-2,TRBV20-1,few,TRBD1,TGCAGTGCTAGTATCGTGAGGGACAGGGTCTATCAAGACTATGGCTACACCTTC,CSASIVRDRVYQDYGYTF
TRBJ2-4,TRBV20-1,few,NA,TGCAGTGCTAGCCGACAGGTTGGCAAAAACATTCAGTACTTC,CSASRQVGKNIQYF
TRBJ2-3,TRBV6-1,few,NA,TGTGCCAGCAGCGGACCCTGGGTCACAGATACGCAGTATTTT,CASSGPWVTDTQYF
TRBJ2-3,TRBV18,NA,NA,TGTGCCAGCTCACCAGGGGAGCTCTACACAGATACGCAGTATTTT,CASSPGELYTDTQYF
TRBJ2-7,TRBV7-6,NA,NA,TGTGCCAGCAGCTCAGGAGAGGCCTGCTCCTACGAGCAGTACTTC,CASSSGEACSYEQYF
TRBJ2-4,TRBV4-2,NA,NA,TGTGCCAGCAGCCAAGACGAGTACAGGGCAGCCAAAAACATTCAGTACTTC,CASSQDEYRAAKNIQYF
TRBJ2-1,TRBV20-1,few,TRBD2,TGCAGTGCTAGACCTACTAGCGGGGGGGCCAAGCACTATGAGCAGTTCTTC,CSARPTSGGAKHYEQFF
TRBJ2-5,TRBV6-1,NA,TRBD1,TGTGCCAGCAGTGAGATTGGGACAGCTAATCGAAGGGAGACCCAGTACTTC,CASSEIGTANRRETQYF
TRBJ1-2,TRBV6-2/TRBV6-3,NA,TRBD1,TGTGCCAGCAGTCGCCTCGCGGGACAGGGAGGAGACTATGGCTACACCTTC,CASSRLAGQGGDYGYTF
TRBJ2-1,TRBV10-3,few,NA,TGTGCCATCCGGGGACTGGACTACAATGAGCAGTTCTTC,CAIRGLDYNEQFF
TRBJ2-5,TRBV7-9,few,NA,TGTGCCAGCAGCTATAATAAGGAGACCCAGTACTTC,CASSYNKETQYF
TRBJ1-5,TRBV28,NA,TRBD1,TGTGCCAGCAGACGGACAGGGCCGCTTATCCCCCAGCATTTT,CASRRTGPLIPQHF
TRBJ2-1,TRBV4-1,few,NA,TGCGCCAGCAGCCTCCAAGTGGCCCCTCTCCAGGGCAATGAGCAGTTCTTC,CASSLQVAPLQGNEQFF
TRBJ2-4,TRBV11-2,few,TRBD2,TGTGCCAGCAGCTTAGGAGTATGGGAGGGTCTAGCCAAAAACATTCAGTACTTC,CASSLGVWEGLAKNIQYF
TRBJ2-5,TRBV7-3,NA,TRBD2,TGTGCCAGCAGCGGGGACTACTCAGAGACCCAGTACTTC,CASSGDYSETQYF
TRBJ1-5,TRBV7-2,NA,TRBD1,TGTGCCAGCAGCTTCCAGGACAGGGTTGGTCAGCCCCAGCATTTT,CASSFQDRVGQPQHF
TRBJ2-3,TRBV12-3/TRBV12-4,once,TRBD1,TGTGCCACCACGCCTCAGGGGGCAAGTACAGATACGCAGTATTTT,CATTPQGASTDTQYF
TRBJ2-4,TRBV4-2,NA,TRBD1,TGTGCCAGCAGCCAAGACGGCGACAGGGGTCCGGTCCCAGCCAAAAACATTCAGTACTTC,CASSQDGDRGPVPAKNIQYF
TRBJ2-3,TRBV6-6,NA,NA,TGTGCCAGCAGTGATAACGGGGCGACAGATACGCAGTATTTT,CASSDNGATDTQYF
TRBJ2-3,TRBV9,NA,NA,TGTGCCAGCAGCGTAGCTGGCTTTCCCACAGATACGCAGTATTTT,CASSVAGFPTDTQYF
TRBJ1-6,TRBV4-3,NA,NA,TGCGCCAGCAGCCAATCGTGGGGGGGTAATAATTCACCCCTCCACTTT,CASSQSWGGNNSPLHF
TRBJ2-3,TRBV7-9,few,TRBD1,TGTGCCAGCAGCCCACTCCCGGGACAGAACACAGATACGCAGTATTTT,CASSPLPGQNTDTQYF
TRBJ2-1,TRBV6-2/TRBV6-3,few,TRBD2,TGTGCCAGCAGTAGGACTAGCGGGGGGGCGGCCTACAATGAGCAGTTCTTC,CASSRTSGGAAYNEQFF
TRBJ1-2,TRBV6-2/TRBV6-3,few,NA,TGTGCCAGCAGCGAGAATTGGGGCTTCGGGTATGGCTACACCTTC,CASSENWGFGYGYTF
TRBJ1-2,TRBV4-3,few,NA,TGCGCCAGCAGCCAAATGCTCGGGACGTCTTATGGCTACACCTTC,CASSQMLGTSYGYTF
TRBJ2-3,TRBV20-1,NA,TRBD2,TGCAGTGCCAGACTAGCGGGGGGCAGCATGTATACGCAGTATTTT,CSARLAGGSMYTQYF
TRBJ2-1,TRBV6-2/TRBV6-3,NA,NA,TGTGCCAGCAAACTGCCGACAGGCGGATCCAAAGGGAATGAGCAGTTCTTC,CASKLPTGGSKGNEQFF
TRBJ2-5,TRBV6-7,NA,NA,TGTGCCAGCAGTGCACACCAGCACGAAGAGACCCAGTACTTC,CASSAHQHEETQYF
TRBJ1-2,TRBV20-1,NA,TRBD1,TGCAGTGCCGCCCGGGACAGGGGTTACGGCTACACCTTC,CSAARDRGYGYTF
TRBJ2-1,TRBV29-1,NA,TRBD2,TGCAGCGTTGAAGGACTAGCGGGGGCGTCCTACAATGAGCAGTTCTTC,CSVEGLAGASYNEQFF
TRBJ2-1,TRBV7-9,NA,NA,TGTGCCAGCAGCTTGTATTCGGGCAATGAGCAGTTCTTC,CASSLYSGNEQFF
TRBJ2-6,TRBV5-1,few,NA,TGCGCCAGCAGCTTTGAGCTGGGGAGCTCTGGGGCCAACGTCCTGACTTTC,CASSFELGSSGANVLTF
TRBJ1-1,TRBV5-1,NA,NA,TGCGCCAGCAGCGAGGGGGGAGCAGCTTTCTTT,CASSEGGAAFF
TRBJ1-5,TRBV6-2/TRBV6-3,NA,TRBD1,TGTGCCAGCGGGAATACACAGGGGCGCCAGCATTTT,CASGNTQGRQHF
TRBJ2-5,TRBV20-1,few,TRBD2,TGCAGTGCAAGTGGACTAGCGGGGGTGTACCAAGAGACCCAGTACTTC,CSASGLAGVYQETQYF
TRBJ2-6,TRBV6-5,few,TRBD1,TGTGCCAGCAGTTACTCGCGACAGGGGGCCGGGGCCAACGTCCTGACTTTC,CASSYSRQGAGANVLTF
TRBJ2-5,TRBV7-9,few,TRBD1,TGTGCCAGCAGCCCGGACAGGGTGTTTTCCGAGACCCAGTACTTC,CASSPDRVFSETQYF
TRBJ1-2,TRBV4-1,few,NA,TGCGCCAGCAGCCATCTTGGATCGGGGATATACGGCTACACCTTC,CASSHLGSGIYGYTF
TRBJ1-2,TRBV7-2,NA,TRBD1,TGTGCCAGCAGCTTAGGGCAGGGGGCGAAAGGCTACACCTTC,CASSLGQGAKGYTF
TRBJ1-6,TRBV4-2,NA,TRBD1,TGTGCCAGCAGCCAAGATCCCGCAGGGGGTGGATCACCCCTCCACTTT,CASSQDPAGGGSPLHF
TRBJ2-1,TRBV6-5,few,NA,TGTGCCAGCTCAGGACTCGGACTTAGTGAGCAGTTCTTC,CASSGLGLSEQFF
TRBJ2-4,TRBV20-1,few,TRBD1,TGCAGTCCTTCCGGGACAGGGAGGGGGAACATTCAGTACTTC,CSPSGTGRGNIQYF
TRBJ2-1,TRBV10-3,few,TRBD2,TGTGCCATCAGTTTCCTAGCGGTGGACAATGAGCAGTTCTTC,CAISFLAVDNEQFF
TRBJ2-5,TRBV12-3/TRBV12-4,few,NA,TGTGCCAGCAGTTTATCACCCCTTCAAGAGACCCAGTACTTC,CASSLSPLQETQYF
TRBJ1-2,TRBV7-2,NA,TRBD1,TGTGCCAGCAGCCCACAGACAGGGAGTGTTAACTATGGCTACACCTTC,CASSPQTGSVNYGYTF
TRBJ2-5,TRBV20-1,many,TRBD1,TGCAGTGCTAGAGCCCCGACAGGGCGAGAGACCCAGTACTTC,CSARAPTGRETQYF
TRBJ2-3,TRBV27,NA,TRBD2,TGTGCCAGCAGTTACGGACTAGCGGGGGCCAGAAAGGCAGATACGCAGTATTTT,CASSYGLAGARKADTQYF
TRBJ2-3,TRBV5-1,once,NA,TGCGCCAGCAGCTTGAGGGGCAGAGATGTCACAGATACGCAGTATTTT,CASSLRGRDVTDTQYF
TRBJ1-5,TRBV10-3,once,NA,TGTGCCTCTTCGGGGTACCCTAGCAATCAGCCCCAGCATTTT,CASSGYPSNQPQHF
TRBJ2-3,TRBV27,NA,TRBD2,TGTGCCAGCAGTTTGGAACTAGCGGGTGTTAGCACAGATACGCAGTATTTT,CASSLELAGVSTDTQYF
TRBJ1-2,TRBV10-3,NA,NA,TGTGCCATCAGGCAGGCCTCCGGCAACTATGGCTACACCTTC,CAIRQASGNYGYTF
TRBJ2-7,TRBV7-2,NA,NA,TGTGCCAGCAGCGCCCCTCAGCTTTACGAGCAGTACTTC,CASSAPQLYEQYF